This record covers a single TCR beta chain. The entry originates in a study of cytotoxic CD8 clonotypes in ibrutinib-treated CLL. Clones were sequenced by immunoSEQ multiplex PCR, and TCRdb holds only the in-frame ones, with some missing. The sample records 40,000 or so clones, almost 70% being singletons. The TCR beta libraries used about 2 micrograms of genomic DNA that came from cryopreserved PBMCs. The CDR3 contains 13 residues. V shed 8 bases and J shed 10 bases, with 20 bases lying between them. Germline loops: CDR1 MNHNY, CDR2 SVGAGI (reference sequence). This chain connects TRBV6-6 to TRBJ1-2; D is unclear. This sequence originates from a human donor with chronic lymphocytic leukemia. This sample comprised PBMCs, obtained after 12 months of ibrutinib treatment. The CDR3 DNA reads TGTGCCAGCCGGTCGCCCAACAGTGACCCCTACACCTTC. Amino acid sequence: CASRSPNSDPYTF.